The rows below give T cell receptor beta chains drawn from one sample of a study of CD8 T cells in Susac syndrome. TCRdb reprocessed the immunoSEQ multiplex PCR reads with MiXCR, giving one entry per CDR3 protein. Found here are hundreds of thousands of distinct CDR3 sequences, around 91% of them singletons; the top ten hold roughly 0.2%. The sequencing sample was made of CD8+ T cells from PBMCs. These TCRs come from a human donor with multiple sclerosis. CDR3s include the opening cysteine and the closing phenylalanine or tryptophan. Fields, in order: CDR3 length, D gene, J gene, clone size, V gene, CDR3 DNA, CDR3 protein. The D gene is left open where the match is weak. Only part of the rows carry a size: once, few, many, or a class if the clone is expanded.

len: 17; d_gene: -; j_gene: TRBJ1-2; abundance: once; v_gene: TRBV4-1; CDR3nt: TGCGCCAGCAGCCAAGTCTCAGAGTACCCCATCGACTATGGCTACACCTTC; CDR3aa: CASSQVSEYPIDYGYTF
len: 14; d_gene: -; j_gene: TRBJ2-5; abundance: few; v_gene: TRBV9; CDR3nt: TGTGCCAGCAGCGTTGCGGGCGGCCAAGAGACCCAGTACTTC; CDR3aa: CASSVAGGQETQYF
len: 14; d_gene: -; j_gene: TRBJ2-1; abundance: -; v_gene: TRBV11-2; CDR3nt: TGTGCCAGCAGCCCGCCTACCGGGCAGAATGAGCAGTTCTTC; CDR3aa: CASSPPTGQNEQFF
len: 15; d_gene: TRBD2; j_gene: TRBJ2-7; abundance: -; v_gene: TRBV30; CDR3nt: TGTGCCTGGGAAGCCACGGGAGGGCTATTGGGGGAGCAGTACTTC; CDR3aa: CAWEATGGLLGEQYF
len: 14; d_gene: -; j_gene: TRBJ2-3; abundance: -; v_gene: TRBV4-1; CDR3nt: TGCGCCAGCCACGCATCAGGGGTCACAGATACGCAGTATTTT; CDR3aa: CASHASGVTDTQYF
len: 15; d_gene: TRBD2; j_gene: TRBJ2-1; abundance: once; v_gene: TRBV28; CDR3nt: TGTGCCAGCAGCCGCGGGGGGACGCCCTACAATGAGCAGTTCTTC; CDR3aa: CASSRGGTPYNEQFF
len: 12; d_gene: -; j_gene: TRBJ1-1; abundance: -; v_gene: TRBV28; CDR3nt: TGTGCCAGCTCCCCAGGCAGGGGAAAGGATTTCTTT; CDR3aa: CASSPGRGKDFF
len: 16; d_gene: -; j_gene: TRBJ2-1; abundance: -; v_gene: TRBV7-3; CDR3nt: TGTGCCAGCAGCTTATTTGGGGGAGGTGAGAGGAATGAGCAGTTCTTC; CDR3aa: CASSLFGGGERNEQFF
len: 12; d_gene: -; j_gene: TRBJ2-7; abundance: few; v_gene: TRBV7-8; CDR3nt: TGTGCCAGCACGGTACGCGGAGGCGAGCAGTACTTC; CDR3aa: CASTVRGGEQYF
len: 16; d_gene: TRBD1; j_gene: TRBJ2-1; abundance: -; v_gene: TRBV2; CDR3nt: TGTGCCAGCAGTTATTTAACAGGGGGGAACTACAATGAGCAGTTCTTC; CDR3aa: CASSYLTGGNYNEQFF
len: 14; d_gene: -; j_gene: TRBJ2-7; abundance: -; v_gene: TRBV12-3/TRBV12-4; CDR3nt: -; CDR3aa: CASSFSSSGYEQYF
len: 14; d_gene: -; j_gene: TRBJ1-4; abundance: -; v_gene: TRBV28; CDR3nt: TGTGCCAGCAGTTCCGAGAGGGCTAATGAAAAACTGTTTTTT; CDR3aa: CASSSERANEKLFF
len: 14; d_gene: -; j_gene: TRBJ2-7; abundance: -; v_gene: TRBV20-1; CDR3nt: TGCAGTGCTAGGGCCCGGAACAGCCTGTGGGAGCAGTACTTC; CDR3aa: CSARARNSLWEQYF
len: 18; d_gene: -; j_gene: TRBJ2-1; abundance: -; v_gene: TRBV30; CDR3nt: TGTGCCTGGAGTGCTAACACCGACTGGGTCTCCTACTACAATGAGCAGTTCTTC; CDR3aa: CAWSANTDWVSYYNEQFF
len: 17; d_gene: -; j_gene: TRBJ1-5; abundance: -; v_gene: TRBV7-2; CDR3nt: TGTGCCAGCAGCTTATTCGCTGTCACCTCTAGCAATCAGCCCCAGCATTTT; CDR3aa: CASSLFAVTSSNQPQHF
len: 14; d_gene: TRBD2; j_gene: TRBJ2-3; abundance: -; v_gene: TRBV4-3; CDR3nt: TGCGCCAGCAGCCAAGATGGGTGGGGGGGTACGCAGTATTTT; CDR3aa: CASSQDGWGGTQYF
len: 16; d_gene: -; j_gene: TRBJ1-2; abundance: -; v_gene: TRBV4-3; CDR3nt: TGCGCCAGCAGCCAAGAAGGTGGGCGCCCTAACTATGGCTACACCTTC; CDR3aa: CASSQEGGRPNYGYTF
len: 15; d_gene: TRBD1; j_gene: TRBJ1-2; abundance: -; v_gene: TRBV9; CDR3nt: TGTGCCAGCAGCCCCTCGAGAGGGACAGGGTATGGCTACACCTTC; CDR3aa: CASSPSRGTGYGYTF
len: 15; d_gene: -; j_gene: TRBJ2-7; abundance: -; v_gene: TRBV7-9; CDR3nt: TGTGCCAGCAGCCTAACGGATGGCAGCTCCTACGAGCAGTACTTC; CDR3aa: CASSLTDGSSYEQYF
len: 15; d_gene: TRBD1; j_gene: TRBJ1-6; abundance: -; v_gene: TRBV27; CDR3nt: TGTGCCAGCAGTCCGGGACAGGGATATAATTCACCCCTCCACTTT; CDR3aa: CASSPGQGYNSPLHF
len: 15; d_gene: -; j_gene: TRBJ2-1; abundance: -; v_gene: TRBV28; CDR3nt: TGTGCCAGCAGTTTCCCCGGACAGGGAGGGAGTGAGCAGTTCTTC; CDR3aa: CASSFPGQGGSEQFF
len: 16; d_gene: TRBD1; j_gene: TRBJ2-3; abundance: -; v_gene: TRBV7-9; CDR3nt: TGTGCCAGCAGCAGTTCAGGGACAGGGGCCACAGATACGCAGTATTTT; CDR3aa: CASSSSGTGATDTQYF
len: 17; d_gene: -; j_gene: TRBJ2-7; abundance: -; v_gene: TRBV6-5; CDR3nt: TGTGCCAGCAGTTACTCCGCGGCTACTAGACCGACCTACGAGCAGTACTTC; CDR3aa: CASSYSAATRPTYEQYF
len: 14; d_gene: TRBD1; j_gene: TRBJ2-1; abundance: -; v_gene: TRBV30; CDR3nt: TGTGCCTCTTCCCCCGGGACAGGGGGTGGTGAGCAGTTCTTC; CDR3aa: CASSPGTGGGEQFF
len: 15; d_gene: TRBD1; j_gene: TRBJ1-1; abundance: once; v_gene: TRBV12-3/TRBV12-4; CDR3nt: TGTGCCAGCAGCTATTTCGGACAGGGGAACACTGAAGCTTTCTTT; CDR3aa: CASSYFGQGNTEAFF
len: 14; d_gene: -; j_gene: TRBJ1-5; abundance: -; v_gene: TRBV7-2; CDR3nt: TGTGCCAGCAGGGGGCCTTATAGCAATCAGCCCCAGCATTTT; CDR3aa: CASRGPYSNQPQHF
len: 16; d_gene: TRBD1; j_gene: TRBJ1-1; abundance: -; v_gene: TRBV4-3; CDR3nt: TGCGCCAGCAGCCAAGATGGGGACAGGTGGAACACTGAAGCTTTCTTT; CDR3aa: CASSQDGDRWNTEAFF
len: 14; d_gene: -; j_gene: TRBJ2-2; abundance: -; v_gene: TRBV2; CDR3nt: TGTGCCAGCAGCAGGGGGGCGAACACCGGGGAGCTGTTTTTT; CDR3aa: CASSRGANTGELFF
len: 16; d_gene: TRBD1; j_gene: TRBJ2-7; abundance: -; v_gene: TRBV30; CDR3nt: TGTGCCTGGAGTCTACCCTTACAGGGGATCTCCTACGAGCAGTACTTC; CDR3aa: CAWSLPLQGISYEQYF